The clone carrying this TCR beta chain was detected a few times. What it binds is unknown. Repertoires were generated with immunoSEQ multiplex PCR, while TCRdb's copy carries only in-frame clones and drops some. The sample includes 300,000 to 400,000 clones, approximately 90% of them seen just once. Germline V lookup: CDR1 DFQATT, CDR2 SNEGSKA (reference sequence). With 4 bases removed from V and 7 bases from J, the gap between germline ends came to 7 bases. The CDR3 loop spans 10 amino acids. This entry belongs to a study of Ad26.COV2.S vaccination and SARS-CoV-2 variants. The treatment was: 19 received Ad26.COV2.S at low or high dose, single or two shots; 5 received placebo; per-sample allocation not given. It was on day 63 after the first vaccine or placebo injection that samples were taken. Based in Boston, the donor was an adult of 18-55 years. An Ad26 vector that expressed Wuhan-strain SARS-CoV-2 spike constituted the vaccine.

Study conclusions and caveats: Participants given vaccine showed non-spike TCR breadth similar to that of placebo recipients.

Sequenced material: peripheral blood, taken in a trial of Ad26.COV2.S vaccine versus placebo. This sequence was found in a person aged 18-65 years who received the Ad26.COV2.S COVID-19 vaccine or a placebo. The chain couples TRBV20-1 to TRBJ1-2; D is undetermined. CDR3 sequence reads: CSATGAGYTF. The CDR3 DNA follows: TGCAGTGCTACCGGCGCTGGCTACACCTTC.